Listed below are T cell receptor beta chains from one sample, sequenced in a study of blood T cell repertoires in COVID-19. TCRdb's table, derived via immunoSEQ multiplex PCR, lists solely in-frame clones and lacks some. The sample shows roughly 290,000 clones, approximately 85% of them seen only once. Sequencing input: PBMCs or T cells enriched from blood (not recorded which). The receptor source for this set is a man aged 30 to 45 who had recovered from COVID-19. Both conserved end residues are part of each CDR3. D genes are given only for firm matches. Size tells how often a clone was seen (once, few, many) or the class of an expanded clone, and some rows leave it out.

DNA	CDR3	size	V	J	D
TGCGCCAGCAGCCACGGGGGAGATAATGAAAAACTGTTTTTT	CASSHGGDNEKLFF	.	TRBV4-3	TRBJ1-4	.
TGTGCCAGCAGTGAAGGACAGGGGGCGGCCGGGGAGCTGTTTTTT	CASSEGQGAAGELFF	.	TRBV6-1	TRBJ2-2	TRBD1
TGTGCCAGCAGCGAACTGGACAGTGACGAGCAGTACTTC	CASSELDSDEQYF	.	TRBV14	TRBJ2-7	.
TGCGCCAGCAGCTTCGGGATTAACTATGGCTACACCTTC	CASSFGINYGYTF	.	TRBV5-1	TRBJ1-2	.
TGTGCCAGCAGCGTAGTGTCCCCAGGGGGAGGCGGCTACACCTTC	CASSVVSPGGGGYTF	.	TRBV9	TRBJ1-2	TRBD1
TGTGCCAGCAGCTTAACAACAGTTGCCTCCTATGGCTACACCTTC	CASSLTTVASYGYTF	.	TRBV5-8	TRBJ1-2	.
TGCGCCAGCAGCCAAGGGGGGACAGTGGACGGGGAGCTGTTTTTT	CASSQGGTVDGELFF	.	TRBV4-3	TRBJ2-2	TRBD1
TGTGCCAGCAGCGTAGCTAGCGGGGGGGTTTCAGATACGCAGTATTTT	CASSVASGGVSDTQYF	once	TRBV7-2	TRBJ2-3	TRBD2
TGCGCCAGCAGCCAGGACAGGGGCATGAATGAGCTGTTTTTT	CASSQDRGMNELFF	once	TRBV4-1	TRBJ2-2	TRBD1
TGTGCCAGCAGTTACTCGACAGGACGAGGTTATGGCTACACCTTC	CASSYSTGRGYGYTF	.	TRBV6-2/TRBV6-3	TRBJ1-2	.
TGTGCCATCAGTGAGTCAAGCGGCGGGGTAAGAACCCAGTACTTC	CAISESSGGVRTQYF	once	TRBV10-3	TRBJ2-5	.
TGTGCCAGCAGCGTAGAAGAGATGGCGGGGGGGCCAGGCAATGAGCAGTTCTTC	CASSVEEMAGGPGNEQFF	.	TRBV9	TRBJ2-1	TRBD2
TGTGCCAGCAGCCAAGATAAAGGGGGCGGTCAGTACTTC	CASSQDKGGGQYF	.	TRBV4-2	TRBJ2-7	TRBD1
TGTGCCAGCAGCTTAGAGACAGGCTACGAGCAGTACTTC	CASSLETGYEQYF	many	TRBV11-2	TRBJ2-7	.
TGTGCCAGCAGCTCCGAGACAGGGGATAGCAATCAGCCCCAGCATTTT	CASSSETGDSNQPQHF	.	TRBV7-6	TRBJ1-5	TRBD1
TGTGCCAGCAGTTACGCAGGGAAACTATGGAGCTACACCTTC	CASSYAGKLWSYTF	.	TRBV6-5	TRBJ1-2	.
TGCAGCGCCAGGGGTACTGAAGCTTTCTTT	CSARGTEAFF	.	TRBV29-1	TRBJ1-1	.
TGCGCCAGCAGCTTGGGACACAGCAATAATGAAAAACTGTTTTTT	CASSLGHSNNEKLFF	.	TRBV5-1	TRBJ1-4	.
TGTGCCAGCAGCTTAGCGTTGCGGGGGGGCTACGAGCAGTACTTC	CASSLALRGGYEQYF	.	TRBV7-2	TRBJ2-7	TRBD2
TGCAGCGTTGAAGTTCCGACATACCGGCAGTTCTTC	CSVEVPTYRQFF	.	TRBV29-1	TRBJ2-1	.
TGTGCCAGCAGGGTAACTAGCGGGGGGCCCTACGAGCAGTACTTC	CASRVTSGGPYEQYF	.	TRBV5-6	TRBJ2-7	TRBD2
TGTGCCAGCTCACTCAACCCAGGGGCGACGGGCACTGAAGCTTTCTTT	CASSLNPGATGTEAFF	once	TRBV18	TRBJ1-1	.
TGTGCCATCAGCAAACAGGACAGGGCGGGAGAGACCCAGTACTTC	CAISKQDRAGETQYF	.	TRBV10-3	TRBJ2-5	TRBD1
TGCGCCAGCAGCTTGGGACAGGGGAAAGTGGAGACCCAGTACTTC	CASSLGQGKVETQYF	.	TRBV5-1	TRBJ2-5	TRBD1
TGTGCCAGCAGCCGCGGGGGGGCCGAAACAGATACGCAGTATTTT	CASSRGGAETDTQYF	.	TRBV7-2	TRBJ2-3	TRBD2
TGTGCCAGTAGTGTGGGACAGGGAAACACTGAAGCTTTCTTT	CASSVGQGNTEAFF	once	TRBV19	TRBJ1-1	TRBD1
TGCGCCAGCAGCCAAGGGGAGGACAGGGTGGCTTTCTTT	CASSQGEDRVAFF	.	TRBV4-1	TRBJ1-1	TRBD1
TGTGCCAGTAGTATCTCTCAAGGGGGCAAACCACGGCTACCCTATGGCTACACCTTC	CASSISQGGKPRLPYGYTF	.	TRBV19	TRBJ1-2	TRBD1
TGTGCCAGCAGCTTGGGGGGGCAAAGGCGGGAGGCTTTCTTT	CASSLGGQRREAFF	.	TRBV5-4	TRBJ1-1	.
TGCGCCAGCAGCTTGGGACTAGCGAAAACCGGGGAGCTGTTTTTT	CASSLGLAKTGELFF	.	TRBV5-1	TRBJ2-2	TRBD2
TGTGCCAGCAGCCCGCGGTTAGGGGTGTCAACTAATGAAAAACTGTTTTTT	CASSPRLGVSTNEKLFF	.	TRBV5-5	TRBJ1-4	.
TGTGCCAGCAGATGGGACAGGAACACTGAAGCTTTCTTT	CASRWDRNTEAFF	.	TRBV7-2	TRBJ1-1	TRBD1